Here is one T cell receptor beta chain with its context. This sample was taken from a study of blood T cell repertoires in COVID-19. Across the whole study: The United States, Italy and Spain were the sources of the acute and convalescent COVID-19 samples.

The ends lost 3 bases at V and 3 bases at J; junction bases unmatched: 6. Germline V CDR1 and CDR2: SGDLS, YYNGEE. This CDR3 is built from 15 residues. Per the authors' pipeline: Nucleated cell number was recorded as an estimate derived from reference gene primer amplification. The protocol was immunoSEQ multiplex PCR, while the TCRdb copy is restricted to in-frame clones and leaves out a portion. The V and J calls and clone size come from that table; D and trimming were worked out from the DNA. The table records tens of thousands of clones, roughly nine tenths of them present only once. This TCR was sampled from a woman in her forties or fifties with active COVID-19. Sequenced: peripheral blood. The chain combines TRBV9 with TRBJ2-1; 7 bases agree with TRBD1. The CDR3 reads CASSADGQVYNEQFF. DNA for the CDR3: TGTGCCAGCAGCGCCGACGGACAGGTCTACAATGAGCAGTTCTTC.